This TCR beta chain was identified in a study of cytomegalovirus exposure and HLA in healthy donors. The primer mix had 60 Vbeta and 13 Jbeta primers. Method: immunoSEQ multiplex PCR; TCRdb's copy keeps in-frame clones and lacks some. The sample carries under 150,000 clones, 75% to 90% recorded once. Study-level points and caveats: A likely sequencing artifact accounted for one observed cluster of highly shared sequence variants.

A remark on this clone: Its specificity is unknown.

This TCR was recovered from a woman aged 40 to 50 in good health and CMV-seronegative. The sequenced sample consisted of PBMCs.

CDR3 sequence: CASSQQGQSGNTIYF. The CDR3 DNA is TGTGCCAGCAGCCAACAGGGGCAGTCTGGAAACACCATATATTTT. The chain is built from TRBV7-8 and TRBJ1-3, with 7 bases fitting TRBD1. Looked up from germline, CDR1 is SGHVS and CDR2 is FQNEAQ. The V gene end was trimmed by 5 bases and the J gene end by 1 base; junction bases not matched to a gene: 5. The CDR3 contains 15 residues.